The 23 T cell receptor beta chains listed next were all sequenced from one sample in a study of molecular identifiers for immune sequencing clone quantification listed by TCRdb under 2018. The protocol used for the library was PCR. Sequencer: NextSeq 500. The public reads were reanalyzed by TCRdb: fastp trimming at Q25, MiXCR alignment, in-frame beta chains only. Rows merge per CDR3 protein into single entries with the most common DNA and genes. Present in this sample are approximately 630,000 distinct CDR3 sequences, less than 30% of which were seen just once. Jointly, the top ten make up approximately 0.75% of the sample. The sample taken for sequencing was naive CD8+ T cells from blood, with Jurkat cell RNA spiked in. The cell subset or site label on this specimen signifies: FACS-sorted CD8+CD4-CCR7+CD45RA+ naive T cells. All receptors derive from a human donor in good health. Some libraries in this study had Jurkat cell RNA spiked in.

Note on this clonotype: A much larger clone lies a single base off, so this may be a read error. The V call is TRBV11-2, the J call TRBJ2-1; 7 bases are a match to TRBD1. The J segment lost 3 bases and the V segment lost 5 bases, leaving 10 bases of the junction unmatched. Germline-derived CDR1 and CDR2 are SGHAT and FQNNGV. This CDR3 comprises 16 residues. The CDR3 region has the DNA TGTGCCAGCAGCGGACTGACAGGGAATTTCTACAATGAGCAGTTCTTC. Its translation is CASSGLTGNFYNEQFF.

This clonotype occurred a few times. V is TRBV24-1 and J is TRBJ2-1; D gene uncertain. Germline values: CDR1 KGHDR, CDR2 SFDVKD. The length of the CDR3 is 17 residues. V lost 4 bases and J 0 bases, leaving 15 bases between the germline ends. CDR3 DNA: TGTGCCACCAGTGACCTGGACGCAGGCTCCTCCTACAATGAGCAGTTCTTC. Translation: CATSDLDAGSSYNEQFF.

The rearrangement links TRBV6-1 to TRBJ1-1, with D possibly matching TRBD1 (6 bases). Germline-derived CDR1 and CDR2 are MNHNS and SASEGT. Trimming took 7 bases from V and 1 from J, leaving 10 bases between them. CDR3 length: 13 amino acids. The CDR3, as DNA: TGTGCCAGCAAACAGGGAAGGAACACTGAAGCTTTCTTT. The encoded protein is CASKQGRNTEAFF.

The V gene is TRBV28, the J gene TRBJ1-1, with D tentatively TRBD1 (5 bases). Germline-derived CDR1 and CDR2 are MDHEN and SYDVKM. Trimming pared 3 bases from V and 3 bases from J, leaving 11 bases between. This CDR3 region has 14 residues. The CDR3 DNA reads as TGTGCCAGCAGTTTGGGACTCCTTGACACTGAAGCTTTCTTT. Encoded protein: CASSLGLLDTEAFF.

The sample holds many counts of this clonotype. This chain uses TRBV28 with TRBJ2-7; D uncertain. V gave up 3 bases and J gave up 0 bases, with 12 bases separating them. CDR1 MDHEN and CDR2 SYDVKM come from the germline V gene. CDR3 length equals 15 residues. In nucleotides, the CDR3 is TGTGCCAGCAGTTTGTCCCAGGCGAGCTCCTACGAGCAGTACTTC. This codes for CASSLSQASSYEQYF.

This clonotype was picked up a small number of times. V gene TRBV20-1 combines with J gene TRBJ2-1; 10 nucleotides match TRBD2. Germline V gene lookup returns CDR1 DFQATT and CDR2 SNEGSKA (reference sequence). The ends lost 5 bases at V and 9 bases at J; junction bases unmatched: 16. CDR3 length equals 16 residues. For the CDR3, the DNA is TGCAGTGCTCCCCATAGCGGGGGGACAATTTACGGTGAGCAGTTCTTC. Translating gives CSAPHSGGTIYGEQFF.

For this clonotype: One end of the junction fails to match germline, which may point to a read error. The rearrangement joins TRBV6-6 to TRBJ2-7; D possibly uses TRBD1 or TRBD2 (5 bases each). Germline V gene lookup returns CDR1 MNHNY and CDR2 SVGAGI (reference sequence). The length of the CDR3 is 15 residues. The CDR3 protein is CASSYLTASSCGRCF. The CDR3 coding sequence is TGTGCCAGCAGTTACTTGACAGCGAGCTCCTGCGGGCGGTGCTTC.

This clonotype occurred many times. The chain recombines TRBV6-5 with TRBJ2-7, with a tentative D call TRBD1 (6 bases). In germline, CDR1 is MNHEY, CDR2 SVGAGI. The ends were cut back, 6 bases at V and 0 bases at J, with 15 bases in the middle. The CDR3 sequence is 15 residues long. The CDR3 sequence: CASSPATGSSYEQYF. Here the CDR3 DNA reads TGTGCCAGCAGCCCCGCGACAGGAAGCTCCTACGAGCAGTACTTC.

This clonotype was detected only a few times. The chain recombines TRBV15 with TRBJ2-7, with D perhaps matching TRBD1 or TRBD2 (6 bases each). V was clipped by 3 bases and J by 0 bases, with 24 bases between them. The CDR3 has 19 amino acids. The V gene's germline CDR1 is LNHNV and CDR2 YYDKDF (reference sequence). The CDR3 protein is CATSSGGTHLTGFSYEQYF. The CDR3 nucleotides are TGTGCCACCAGCAGTGGGGGGACCCACTTAACAGGGTTCTCCTACGAGCAGTACTTC.

This clonotype was seen repeatedly, ten times or more. The V gene is TRBV7-3, the J gene TRBJ2-5; D might be TRBD1 (6 bases). The CDR3 length is 14 residues. Germline V gene lookup returns CDR1 SGHTA and CDR2 FQGTGA. V was shortened by 5 bases and J by 1 base, with 11 bases between the two germline ends. This chain's CDR3 is CASSPSGAQETQYF. DNA of the CDR3: TGTGCCAGCAGCCCTTCAGGGGCCCAAGAGACCCAGTACTTC.

This clonotype was observed at least ten times. The chain couples TRBV12-3 or TRBV12-4 to TRBJ2-5; the D gene is possibly TRBD2 (6 bases). The length of the CDR3 is 14 residues. Trimming removed 11 bases from V and 4 bases from J, with 20 bases in between. CDR3 nucleotides: TGTGCCTCCCTCCCACTAGCAGGAGGAGAGACCCAGTACTTC. This gives the protein CASLPLAGGETQYF.

About this clonotype: This could be a read error, since a much larger clone is one nucleotide away. This chain uses TRBV7-9 with TRBJ1-4; a possible D gene is TRBD1 (5 bases). Germline CDR1 and CDR2: SEHNR and FQNEAQ (reference sequence). This CDR3 comprises 12 residues. The CDR3 nucleotides read TGTGCCAGCAGCCTAGGGGCTGAAAAACTGCTTTTT. Translating it yields CASSLGAEKLLF.

About this clonotype: A read error may explain this, as a much larger clone is one base away. This rearrangement joins TRBV7-6 to TRBJ1-1, with D hard to call. Germline assignment: CDR1 SGHVS and CDR2 FNYEAQ. V lost 4 bases, J lost 7 bases, and 10 bases lay in between. The CDR3 spans 12 residues. The CDR3, as DNA: TGTGCCAGCAGCTCGGCGACAAATGAAGCTTTCTTT. Translating gives CASSSATNEAFF.

CDR3 in DNA: TGTGCCAACACCTTATACCCAAGAGAAACTAATGAAAAACTGTTTTTT. This sequence encodes CANTLYPRETNEKLFF. The chain is built from TRBV7-4 and TRBJ1-4; D not resolved. Germline CDR1 and CDR2: SGHVT and SQSDAQ. V lost 10 bases, J lost 1 base, and 19 bases lay in between. The CDR3 runs to 16 residues.

Remarks on this clonotype: A read error may explain this, as a much larger clone is one base away. The chain carries TRBV7-2 and TRBJ2-7; no clear D. The CDR3 extends over 13 amino acids. Germline CDR1 SGHTA, CDR2 FQGNSA. Written as DNA, the CDR3 is TGTGCCGGCAGCCCCTTCGACACCTACGAGCAGTACTTC. Amino acid sequence: CAGSPFDTYEQYF.

The chain employs TRBV28 and TRBJ2-2; the D gene is possibly TRBD2 (5 bases). Between the trimmed V and J ends, which lost 1 base and 5 bases, there was a span of 14 bases. The V gene's germline CDR1 is MDHEN and CDR2 SYDVKM. There are 16 residues in the CDR3. The CDR3 sequence: CASSLLRTPGTGELFF. CDR3 DNA sequence: TGTGCCAGCAGTTTATTACGGACCCCGGGGACCGGGGAGCTGTTTTTT.

This clonotype has at least ten counts. This chain connects TRBV7-2 to TRBJ2-4, with D perhaps matching TRBD1 (5 bases). This CDR3 has 14 residues. V lost 6 bases and J lost 2, with 11 bases in between. CDR1 is SGHTA and CDR2 is FQGNSA in the germline V gene. As DNA, the CDR3 is TGTGCCAGCAGGCCTCAGGGTACCAAAAACATTCAGTACTTC. This translates into CASRPQGTKNIQYF.

This clonotype was counted once. The V gene is TRBV5-6, the J gene TRBJ2-3, with 7 bases aligning to TRBD1. With V trimmed by 0 bases and J by 4 bases, 5 bases remained unmatched. This CDR3 spans 15 amino acids. Germline V gives CDR1 SGHDT, CDR2 YYEEEE. Here the CDR3 DNA reads TGTGCCAGCAGCTTGGTCCAGGGGGTAGCAGATACGCAGTATTTT. Protein sequence: CASSLVQGVADTQYF.

There are a few counts of this clonotype. This chain joins TRBV7-9 and TRBJ2-5; 11 bases match TRBD1. Germline V gene lookup returns CDR1 SEHNR and CDR2 FQNEAQ (reference sequence). Germline trimming cut 5 bases from V and 1 base from J; bases unmatched to any gene: 6. This CDR3 is built from 16 residues. CDR3 sequence reads: CASSPGTGGSQETQYF. CDR3 in DNA: TGTGCCAGCAGCCCAGGGACAGGGGGGTCCCAAGAGACCCAGTACTTC.

Of note for this clonotype: Given a much more abundant clone one base away, this may be a read error. J is TRBJ2-3 and V is TRBV6-5; no clear D gene. The CDR3 consists of 14 residues. CDR1 MNHEY and CDR2 SVGAGI come from the germline V gene. CDR3 nucleotides: TGTGCCAGCAGTTCCCAGACCAGCACAGATACGCAGTGTTTT. Translation gives CASSSQTSTDTQCF.

This chain uses TRBV28 with TRBJ2-5, with 13 bases matching TRBD2. There are 20 residues in the CDR3. Germline loops: CDR1 MDHEN, CDR2 SYDVKM. V dropped 6 bases and J dropped 5; count of bases not matched to a gene: 21. In nucleotides, the CDR3 is TGTGCCAGCAGCTGGGGACAGGGACCACTAGCGGGAGGGCCGTTGGAGACCCAGTACTTC. Its protein product is CASSWGQGPLAGGPLETQYF.

As to this clonotype: This may stem from a read error, because a much larger clone lies one nucleotide away. Without the conserved terminal phenylalanine or tryptophan, this CDR3 likely stems from a read error. CDR3 bases: TGTGCCACCAGTGATTTGTCGGGGGACGGCGGGGAGCTGTTTCTT. Translation: CATSDLSGDGGELFL. The gene calls are TRBV24-1 and TRBJ2-2, with a tentative D call TRBD2 (6 bases). CDR1 is KGHDR and CDR2 is SFDVKD in the germline V gene. The CDR3 sequence is 15 residues long. V lost 0 bases to trimming and J lost 7 bases, with 11 bases between them.

Notes on this clonotype: A clone one base away is much larger, so this may be a read error. V usage is TRBV7-2 and J usage is TRBJ2-1; a weak D match, TRBD1 (5 bases). The CDR3 loop spans 15 amino acids. CDR1 is SGHTA and CDR2 is FQGNSA in the germline V gene. Trimming left V 3 bases short and J 5 bases short, with 14 bases between. For the CDR3, the DNA is TGTGCCAGCAGCTTCATACTAACAGGAAACAATGAGCAGTTCTTC. Translation: CASSFILTGNNEQFF.